The present TCR beta chain was sequenced within a study of T cell repertoires in cytomegalovirus infection. In germline, CDR1 is SGHDN, CDR2 FVKESK. Trimming left V 3 bases short and J 3 bases short, with 9 bases between. There are 14 residues in the CDR3. MiXCR was run by TCRdb on the reads, yielding one entry per CDR3 protein. The data contain around 440,000 distinct CDR3 sequences, over 9% of them seen just once; the ten biggest clones take up about 9.4%. This clonotype was observed a handful of times. V gene TRBV14 combines with J gene TRBJ1-3; D ambiguous. Source material: PBMCs. This clonotype was obtained from a human donor in good health (CMV status not recorded). Some clones in this sample may be carry-over from other donors' samples. Here the CDR3 reads CASSHKSVGNTIYF. For the CDR3, the DNA is TGTGCCAGCAGCCACAAAAGTGTTGGAAACACCATATATTTT. Full variable domain (missing parts from reference TRBV14 and TRBJ1-3): EAGVTQFPSHSVIEKGQTVTLRCDPISGHDNLYWYRRVMGKEIKFLLHFVKESKQDESGMPNNRFLAERTGGTYSTLKVQPAELEDSGVYFCASSHKSVGNTIYFGEGSWLTVV.